A single sample is the source of the 11 T cell receptor beta chains below, sequenced in a study of blood T cell repertoires in COVID-19. Data came from immunoSEQ multiplex PCR; TCRdb stores just in-frame clones and leaves some out. The table records fewer than 350,000 clones, roughly 90% of them present only once. The sequenced material came from peripheral blood. The origin of the receptors is a man aged 18 to 30 with active or convalescent COVID-19.

The chain couples TRBV19 to TRBJ1-6; 8 bases align to TRBD1. J gave up 6 bases and V 6 bases, and 19 bases lay outside the gene matches. This CDR3 is built from 19 residues. Germline assignment: CDR1 LNHDA and CDR2 SQIVND (reference sequence). Written as DNA, the CDR3 is TGTGCCAGTAGCACCTCGGCAGGGGGCGTTTGGACTGCTAATTCACCCCTCCACTTT. Its protein is CASSTSAGGVWTANSPLHF.

This sequence joins TRBV19 and TRBJ1-6; weak D call: TRBD1 (5 bases). The V gene lost 5 bases and the J gene lost 6 bases, with 14 bases spanning the gap. The CDR3 loop spans 15 amino acids. Germline loops: CDR1 LNHDA, CDR2 SQIVND (reference sequence). The CDR3 bases are TGTGCCAGTAGTCGTGGGGCAGACTTTAATTCACCCCTCCACTTT. Residues: CASSRGADFNSPLHF.

The rearrangement joins TRBV27 to TRBJ2-2; 7 bases match TRBD1. V lost 6 bases to trimming and J lost 2 bases; unmatched junction nucleotides: 6. From germline, CDR1 is MNHEY and CDR2 SMNVEV (reference sequence). The CDR3 has 15 residues. Here the CDR3 reads CASRAGTVNTGELFF. The CDR3 DNA reads TGTGCCAGCAGAGCCGGGACAGTTAACACCGGGGAGCTGTTTTTT.

This clone has only one observation. V and J are TRBV7-8 and TRBJ1-2; the D is unclear. Between the trimmed V and J ends, which lost 3 bases and 0 bases, there was a span of 8 bases. The CDR3 is 14 amino acids. Germline values: CDR1 SGHVS, CDR2 FQNEAQ. The CDR3 spells CASSLGRANYGYTF. In DNA form, the CDR3 reads TGTGCCAGCAGCTTGGGCAGAGCTAACTATGGCTACACCTTC.

This rearrangement joins TRBV5-1 to TRBJ1-4; a possible D gene is TRBD1 (6 bases). This CDR3 region has 15 residues. Per germline, CDR1 SGHRS and CDR2 YFSETQ. V was shortened by 2 bases and J by 9 bases, with 17 bases between the two germline ends. CDR3 amino acids: CASSLPQGGVKKLFF. The CDR3, as DNA: TGCGCCAGCAGCTTACCACAGGGTGGAGTAAAAAAACTGTTTTTT.

Written as DNA, the CDR3 is TGTGCCAGCAGCTTAGGCCCGGACAGGGGGTTTACTGGAAACACCATATATTTT. Its translation is CASSLGPDRGFTGNTIYF. This rearrangement joins TRBV13 to TRBJ1-3, with 10 positions matching TRBD1. Germline V gene sequence: CDR1 PRHDT, CDR2 FYEKMQ (reference sequence). Trimming removed 0 bases from V and 2 bases from J; junction bases left unmatched: 7. The CDR3 runs to 18 residues.

This chain connects TRBV9 to TRBJ1-2, with 7 positions matching TRBD1. This CDR3 contains 14 residues. Germline loops: CDR1 SGDLS, CDR2 YYNGEE. The junction had 3 bases not matched to a gene; V was cut back by 0 bases and J by 4 bases. The CDR3, as DNA: TGTGCCAGCAGCGTAGACAGGGGAGCCTATGGCTACACCTTC. Amino acids: CASSVDRGAYGYTF.

The rearrangement links TRBV19 to TRBJ2-7; 8 nucleotides match TRBD1. Germline V gives CDR1 LNHDA, CDR2 SQIVND (reference sequence). With 3 bases clipped from V and 2 bases from J, the junction kept 6 bases outside the gene matches. The CDR3 has 15 residues. The CDR3 DNA sequence: TGTGCCAGTAGTATCGAACAGGGGGTCACCTACGAGCAGTACTTC. Translating it yields CASSIEQGVTYEQYF.

The chain couples TRBV7-8 to TRBJ1-4, with 10 bases that match TRBD1. The germline V gene encodes CDR1 SGHVS and CDR2 FQNEAQ. The CDR3 spans 15 residues. V lost 5 bases to trimming and J lost 7 bases; unmatched junction nucleotides: 7. CDR3 in DNA: TGTGCCAGCAGCGATGACAGGGGGCGCGTTGAAAAACTGTTTTTT. Its translation: CASSDDRGRVEKLFF.

This clone was counted a few times. The chain has TRBV10-2 and TRBJ1-2; no clear D gene. Germline V gene lookup returns CDR1 WSHSY and CDR2 SAAADI. V lost 3 bases, J lost 6 bases, and 20 bases lay in between. The CDR3 length is 16 residues. Written as DNA, the CDR3 is TGCGCCAGCAGTGAATTATGGAGTCTAGAAGAACATGGCTACACCTTC. Protein sequence: CASSELWSLEEHGYTF.

The chain joins TRBV6-4 to TRBJ1-2, with a possible D match to TRBD1 (6 bases). There are 16 residues in the CDR3. V was trimmed by 0 bases and J by 3 bases, leaving 14 bases between them. Per germline, CDR1 MRHNA and CDR2 SNTAGT. CDR3 bases: TGTGCCAGCAGTGACTCGGATTCATCAGGGGACTATGGCTACACCTTC. It translates to CASSDSDSSGDYGYTF.